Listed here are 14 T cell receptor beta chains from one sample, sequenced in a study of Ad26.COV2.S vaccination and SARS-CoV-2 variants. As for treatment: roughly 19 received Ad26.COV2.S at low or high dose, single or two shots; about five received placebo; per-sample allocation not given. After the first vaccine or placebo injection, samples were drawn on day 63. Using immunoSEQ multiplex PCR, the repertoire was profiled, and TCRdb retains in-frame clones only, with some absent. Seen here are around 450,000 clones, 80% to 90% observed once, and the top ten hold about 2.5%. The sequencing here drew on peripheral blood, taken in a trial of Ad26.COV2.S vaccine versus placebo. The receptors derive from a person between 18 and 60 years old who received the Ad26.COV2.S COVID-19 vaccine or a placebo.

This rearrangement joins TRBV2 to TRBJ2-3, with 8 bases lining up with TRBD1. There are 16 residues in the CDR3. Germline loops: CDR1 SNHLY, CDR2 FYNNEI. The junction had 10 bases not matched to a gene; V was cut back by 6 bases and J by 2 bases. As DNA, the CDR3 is TGTGCCAGCAGCTTATGGGGGACAGGTAACACAGATACGCAGTATTTT. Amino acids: CASSLWGTGNTDTQYF. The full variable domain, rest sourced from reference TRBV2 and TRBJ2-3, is EPEVTQTPSHQVTQMGQEVILRCVPISNHLYFYWYRQILGQKVEFLVSFYNNEISEKSEIFDDQFSVERPDGSNFTLKIRSTKLEDSAMYFCASSLWGTGNTDTQYFGPGTRLTVL.

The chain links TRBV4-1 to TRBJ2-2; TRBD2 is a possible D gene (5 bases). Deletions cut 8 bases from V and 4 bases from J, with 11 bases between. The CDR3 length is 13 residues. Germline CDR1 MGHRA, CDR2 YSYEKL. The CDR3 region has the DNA TGCGCCAGCGGGGAGACGGTCACCGGGGAGCTGTTTTTT. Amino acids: CASGETVTGELFF.

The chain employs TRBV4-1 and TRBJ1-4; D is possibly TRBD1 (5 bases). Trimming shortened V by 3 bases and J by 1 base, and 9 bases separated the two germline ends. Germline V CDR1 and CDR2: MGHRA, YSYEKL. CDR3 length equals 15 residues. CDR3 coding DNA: TGCGCCAGCAGCCACATGGGGGGAACTAATGAAAAACTGTTTTTT. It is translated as CASSHMGGTNEKLFF.

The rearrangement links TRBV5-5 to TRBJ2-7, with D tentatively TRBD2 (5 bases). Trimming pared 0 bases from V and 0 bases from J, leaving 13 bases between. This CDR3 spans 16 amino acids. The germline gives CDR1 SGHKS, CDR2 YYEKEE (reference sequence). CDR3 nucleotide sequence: TGTGCCAGCAGCTTGGCTCCAGGACTTAGCTCCTACGAGCAGTACTTC. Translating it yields CASSLAPGLSSYEQYF.

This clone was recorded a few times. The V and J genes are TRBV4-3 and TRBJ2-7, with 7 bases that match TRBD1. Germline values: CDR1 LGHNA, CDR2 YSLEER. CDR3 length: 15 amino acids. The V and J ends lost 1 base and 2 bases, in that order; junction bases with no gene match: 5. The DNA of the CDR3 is TGCGCCAGCAGCCAAGTCCCGGACAGGACCTACGAGCAGTACTTC. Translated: CASSQVPDRTYEQYF.

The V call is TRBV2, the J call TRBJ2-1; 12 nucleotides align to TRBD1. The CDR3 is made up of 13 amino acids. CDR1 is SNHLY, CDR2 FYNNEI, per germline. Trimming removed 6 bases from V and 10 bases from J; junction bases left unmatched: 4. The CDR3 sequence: CASRGQGAGEQFF. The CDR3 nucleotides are TGTGCCAGCAGGGGACAGGGGGCAGGGGAGCAGTTCTTC.

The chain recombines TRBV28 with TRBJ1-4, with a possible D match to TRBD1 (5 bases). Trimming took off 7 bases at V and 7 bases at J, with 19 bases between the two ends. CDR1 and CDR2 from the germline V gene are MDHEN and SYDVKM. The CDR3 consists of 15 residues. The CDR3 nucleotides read TGTGCCAGCACCTTTAGGGTCAGGGCGGGTGAAAAACTGTTTTTT. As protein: CASTFRVRAGEKLFF.

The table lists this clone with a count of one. The CDR3 reads CASSLASSTEAFF. The CDR3 DNA reads as TGTGCCAGCAGCCTCGCGTCGAGCACTGAAGCTTTCTTT. The chain couples TRBV6-5 to TRBJ1-1, with D unclear. Germline V gives CDR1 MNHEY, CDR2 SVGAGI. The CDR3 runs 13 residues. Trimming shortened V by 6 bases and J by 4 bases, and 12 bases separated the two germline ends.

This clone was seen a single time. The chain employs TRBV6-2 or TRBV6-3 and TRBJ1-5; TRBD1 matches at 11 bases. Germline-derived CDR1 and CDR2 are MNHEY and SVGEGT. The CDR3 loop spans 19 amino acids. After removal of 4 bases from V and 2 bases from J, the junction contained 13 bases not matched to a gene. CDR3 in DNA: TGTGCCAGCAGTTTTACCGGGACAGGGGGTTTAGTGGGCAATCAGCCCCAGCATTTT. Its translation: CASSFTGTGGLVGNQPQHF.

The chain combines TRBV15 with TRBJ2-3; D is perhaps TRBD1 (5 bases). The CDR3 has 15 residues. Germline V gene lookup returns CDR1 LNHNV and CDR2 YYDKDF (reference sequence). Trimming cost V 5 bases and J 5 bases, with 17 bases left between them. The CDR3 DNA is TGTGCCACCAGCCCTTTAATTAGACAGATAGATACGCAGTATTTT. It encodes CATSPLIRQIDTQYF.

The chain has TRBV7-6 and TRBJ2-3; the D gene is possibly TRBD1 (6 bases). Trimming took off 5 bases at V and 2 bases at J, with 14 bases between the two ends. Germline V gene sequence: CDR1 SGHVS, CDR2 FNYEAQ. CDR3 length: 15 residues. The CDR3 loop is CASSPWTVLTDTQYF. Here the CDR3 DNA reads TGTGCCAGCAGCCCTTGGACAGTCCTCACAGATACGCAGTATTTT.

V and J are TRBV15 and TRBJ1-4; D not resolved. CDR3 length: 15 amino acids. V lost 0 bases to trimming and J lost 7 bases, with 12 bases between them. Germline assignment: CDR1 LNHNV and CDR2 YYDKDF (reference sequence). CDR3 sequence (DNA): TGTGCCACCAGCAGAGATCTTAGGGCTAGTGAAAAACTGTTTTTT. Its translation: CATSRDLRASEKLFF. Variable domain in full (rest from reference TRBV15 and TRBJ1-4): DAMVIQNPRYQVTQFGKPVTLSCSQTLNHNVMYWYQQKSSQAPKLLFHYYDKDFNNEADTPDNFQSRRPNTSFCFLDIRSPGLGDTAMYLCATSRDLRASEKLFFGSGTQLSVL.

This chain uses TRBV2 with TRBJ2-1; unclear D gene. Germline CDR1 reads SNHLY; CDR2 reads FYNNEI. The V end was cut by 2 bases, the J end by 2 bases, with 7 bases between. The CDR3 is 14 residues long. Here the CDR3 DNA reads TGTGCCAGCAGTGAAAACATAGCCTACAATGAGCAGTTCTTC. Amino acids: CASSENIAYNEQFF.

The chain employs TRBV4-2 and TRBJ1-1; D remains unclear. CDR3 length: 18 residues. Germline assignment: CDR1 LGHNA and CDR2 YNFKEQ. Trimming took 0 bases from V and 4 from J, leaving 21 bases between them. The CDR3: CASSQEVQPIGISTEAFF. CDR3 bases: TGTGCCAGCAGCCAAGAGGTACAACCGATAGGGATTAGCACTGAAGCTTTCTTT.